Reported below is one T cell receptor beta chain. This specimen comes from a study of CD8+CD57+ T cells in acquired aplastic anemia. This CDR3 is built from 12 residues. V lost 5 bases and J lost 2, with 7 bases in between. Germline values: CDR1 LNHDA, CDR2 SQIVND (reference sequence). It was genomic DNA that served as the template for profiling TCR beta VDJ and CDR3. Each CDR3 protein is one row after TCRdb ran MiXCR on the reads. The data contain 200,000 to 250,000 distinct CDR3 sequences, 55% to 65% of them singletons. Patients sequenced had flow cytometry evidence of CD8+CD57+ cell expansion. The chain joins TRBV19 to TRBJ2-7, with D unresolved. Material: sorted CD4+, CD8+, or CD8+CD57+ T cells (not recorded which) from PBMCs. The source of this sequence is a human donor with aplastic anemia. The CDR3 DNA follows: TGTGCCAGTAGTTACAGCACCTACGAGCAGTACTTC. Translated, it gives CASSYSTYEQYF.